Detailed here is one TCR beta chain. The sample is drawn from a study of blood T cell repertoires in COVID-19. CDR1 is LNHDA, CDR2 SQIVND, per germline (reference sequence). The CDR3 extends over 13 amino acids. V lost 4 bases to trimming and J lost 6 bases; unmatched junction nucleotides: 5. Sequenced by immunoSEQ multiplex PCR; TCRdb stores in-frame clones only, minus some. The sample consists of approximately 320,000 clones, 65% to 90% of them appearing once. Input material: peripheral blood. V is TRBV19 and J is TRBJ1-2, with 7 positions matching TRBD1. The TCR sequence derives from a human donor in a cohort sampled during active COVID-19. CDR3 DNA: TGTGCCAGTAGTAGTCCAGGACAGGATGGCTACACCTTC. It encodes CASSSPGQDGYTF.